This T cell receptor beta chain was sequenced during a study of Graves' ophthalmopathy and Graves' hyperthyroidism. In the study overall: Stable hyperthyroidism was defined by absence of ophthalmopathy within 18 months of follow-up.

The study, taken as a whole, reports: Sensitivity of about 90% and specificity of 65% to 83% were achieved when a 13-signature model separated ophthalmopathy from stable hyperthyroidism. Most expanded clonotypes from thyroid (those above 0.001 frequency) were also found in blood. Forecasting of ophthalmopathy progression by the model achieved nearly 71% sensitivity and 72% to 75% specificity.

Germline assignment: CDR1 MNHNY and CDR2 SVGAGI (reference sequence). The CDR3 sequence is 14 residues long. V dropped 10 bases and J dropped 3; count of bases not matched to a gene: 11. Comments on this clonotype: No antigen is known for it.

Investigators amplified TCR beta CDR3 regions from RNA transcripts. Investigators did first-round RT-PCR with HTBI primers, then second-round multiplex PCR. TCRdb independently ran MiXCR on the multiplex PCR reads; one entry per CDR3 protein. This sample has over a million distinct CDR3 sequences, with 35% to 40% found just once. The chain couples TRBV6-6 to TRBJ2-5, with TRBD2 matching 7 bases. The sequence was collected from an adult man with Graves' hyperthyroidism. What was sequenced was peripheral blood or thyroid tissue (not recorded which). CDR3 nucleotide sequence: TGTGCCACCCTCCGGACCGGGGGGAAAGAGACCCAGTACTTC. The encoded protein is CATLRTGGKETQYF.